This TCR beta chain was recorded in a study of blood T cell repertoires in COVID-19 (dated by TCRdb to 2018 to 2020). At the level of the whole study: Samples covering the acute and convalescent phases of COVID-19 were provided by collaborators in the United States, Italy and Spain. The prospective study material was composed of cDNA or gDNA derived from T cells, B-cell-depleted T cells, or PBMCs. Where HLA class I and class II types were available, the types were taken from metadata supplied by the sample provider, not from assay-based typing. The samples were drawn from the first 160 participants of the ongoing ImmuneRACE study and from 950 to 1,500 subjects provided by 6 global collaborators. The dataset comprised deeply sampled blood TCRbeta repertoires from subjects exposed to, actively infected with, or recovered from COVID-19. The repertoires were made available in a free public database intended to serve as a resource for research on the immune response to SARS-CoV-2. Sample metadata almost always included a de-identified subject ID, COVID-19 status, age in years and sex. Study-wide conclusions, independent of this receptor: The quantity of clinical and demographic metadata differed by source and by participant and was supplied without curation.

From the cysteine up to the phenylalanine, the CDR3 has a length of 13 residues. Only the CDR3 DNA is retained, 39 bases long and in frame from the first base. Ends trimmed: V by 7 bases, J by 6 bases; bases unmatched to a gene: 7. Looking up the germline V gene yields CDR1 KGHDR and CDR2 SFDVKD. The immunoSEQ Assay, a bias-controlled multiplex PCR, was used to amplify TCRbeta CDR3 regions from genomic DNA. In the source study's methods: The number of nucleated cells in each sample was estimated from the amplification of reference gene primers within the assay. To quantify the absolute abundance of each unique TCRbeta CDR3 rearrangement, sequence reads were collapsed and filtered. For each sample, productive Simpson clonality was calculated by taking the square root of Simpson's diversity index across productive rearrangements. What TCRdb holds here is the immuneACCESS table cut down to in-frame rearrangements. Part of the clones is not present; checked against another copy, under half of the missing clones reflect an unresolved V gene, and the others are unexplained. That table gives V, J and clone size, and the DNA gave D and trimming. Counted in this sample were approximately 340,000 clones; 91% of them appeared once. 0.7% to 0.95% of the sample rests with the top ten.

Worth noting for this clone: Its antigen specificity is not known. There are no base qualities to consult, and no much larger clone falls within one base.

Participants in the prospective study were aged roughly 18 to 90 years, lived in approximately 26 United States geographic areas, and enrolled through a virtual design. In the prospective study, participants were assigned to cohorts based on the clinical history participants reported in a screening survey and a study questionnaire. Exposed participants had been in contact, within 2 weeks of entering the study, with a person who had a PCR-confirmed or clinician-diagnosed case of COVID-19. In the prospective study, mobile phlebotomists collected whole blood, serum and a nasopharyngeal or oropharyngeal swab from each participant. Additional blood draws and questionnaires over an approximately 2-month period could optionally be provided by prospective study participants. Blood samples from the prospective study were shipped frozen or at room temperature prior to DNA extraction.

The TCR comes from a woman in her forties who had been exposed to COVID-19. Material: PBMCs or T cells enriched from blood (not recorded which). This chain joins TRBV24-1 to TRBJ1-2, with 7 junctional bases fitting TRBD1. The CDR3 protein sequence reads: CATRKQGSDGYTF. The nucleotide sequence reads TGTGCCACCAGAAAACAGGGGTCGGATGGCTACACCTTC.